The clone carrying this T cell receptor beta chain was found a few times. Its antigen remains unidentified. This entry is derived from a study of blood T cells in healthy people across ages. Regarding the study as a whole: Lack of knowledge of donor CMV status possibly confounded expanded clonotype changes. In these data, TCR beta diversity tracked strongly with naive T cell percentage.

The CDR3 runs 14 residues. The ends were cut back, 4 bases at V and 6 bases at J, with 14 bases in the middle. CDR1 SGHRS and CDR2 YFSETQ come from the germline V gene. A second PCR of roughly 7 to 11 cycles used a sample-barcoded 5' primer and a J-beta primer mix. TCRdb called the 5' RACE reads again in MiXCR, with one record for every CDR3 protein. The sample carries about 1,000,000 distinct CDR3 sequences, more than 40% recorded once. The chain joins TRBV5-1 to TRBJ2-1; the D gene is possibly TRBD1 (5 bases). Sequencing input: blood. The clonotype originates from a woman in her fifties or sixties in good health. The CDR3: CASSNAGRSNEQFF. The CDR3 DNA sequence: TGCGCCAGCAGCAACGCAGGGCGGTCCAATGAGCAGTTCTTC.